The present T cell receptor beta chain was sequenced within a study of blood T cell repertoires in COVID-19. Study overall: The United States, Italy and Spain provided the acute and convalescent COVID-19 samples. The cDNA or gDNA used as material had been derived from T cells, B-cell-depleted T cells, or PBMCs.

V was pared by 4 bases and J by 0 bases, with 21 bases between. Germline V gene lookup returns CDR1 MNHNS and CDR2 SASEGT. This CDR3 comprises 19 residues. Patients from Seattle were sampled longitudinally, starting during active infection. In the source study's methods: Amplification from reference gene primers served as the basis for estimated nucleated cell counts. Produced via immunoSEQ multiplex PCR; TCRdb's table is partial and in-frame only. V, J and clone size were drawn from that table, and D and trimming were deduced from the DNA. The sample records around 300,000 clones, approximately 93% being singletons.

Sequencing was performed on peripheral blood. The receptor's source is a young woman with COVID-19, enrolled during active disease. The V gene is TRBV6-1, the J gene TRBJ2-2, with D possibly being TRBD1 (6 bases). The CDR3 is CASSVAGTPGFANTGELFF. CDR3 coding DNA: TGTGCCAGCAGTGTTGCCGGGACACCTGGGTTCGCGAACACCGGGGAGCTGTTTTTT.